What follows are 23 T cell receptor beta chains derived from one specimen sequenced in a study of lymphopenia after photon versus proton radiotherapy. Measured with immunoSEQ multiplex PCR; TCRdb has only the in-frame clones, and not every one. The sample records about 160,000 clones, about 88% being singletons. The source material was peripheral blood, sampled from a patient treated with photon-based radiotherapy. The source of these receptors is a man aged 45 to 65 with gastric cancer.

The V and J genes are TRBV6-6 and TRBJ2-7; 7 nucleotides match TRBD2. There are 14 residues in the CDR3. Germline V gene sequence: CDR1 MNHNY, CDR2 SVGAGI (reference sequence). V gave up 2 bases and J gave up 2 bases; unmatched junction bases: 3. CDR3 sequence (DNA): TGTGCCAGCAGTTACGGGAGCGGGACCTACGAGCAGTACTTC. The encoded protein is CASSYGSGTYEQYF.

V is TRBV25-1 and J is TRBJ2-2; D is ambiguous. The CDR3 runs to 12 residues. The ends were cut back, 7 bases at V and 1 base at J, with 4 bases in the middle. CDR1 is MGHDK, CDR2 SYGVNS, per germline. CDR3 in DNA: TGTGCCAGCACCGGGAACACCGGGGAGCTGTTTTTT. Amino acid sequence: CASTGNTGELFF.

This clone showed up just a few times. This rearrangement joins TRBV9 to TRBJ1-3, with unresolved D. The germline CDR1 and CDR2 sequences are SGDLS and YYNGEE. This CDR3 has 14 residues. Trimming left V 3 bases short and J 0 bases short, with 7 bases between. CDR3 in amino acids: CASSDLRSGNTIYF. In nucleotides, the CDR3 is TGTGCCAGCAGCGATCTCCGCTCTGGAAACACCATATATTTT.

A remark on this clone: The sample carries other DNA sequences with the same CDR3. The V call is TRBV5-1, the J call TRBJ1-5; D is unclear. V was shortened by 0 bases and J by 2 bases, with 6 bases between the two germline ends. The germline CDR1 and CDR2 sequences are SGHRS and YFSETQ. CDR3 length: 14 amino acids. The CDR3 loop is CASSLVGGNQPQHF. The DNA of the CDR3 is TGCGCCAGCAGCTTGGTTGGGGGCAATCAGCCCCAGCATTTT.

The V and J genes are TRBV11-2 and TRBJ2-1; D remains ambiguous. Germline V gives CDR1 SGHAT, CDR2 FQNNGV. The CDR3 runs to 11 residues. V was clipped by 1 base and J by 10 bases, with 5 bases between them. The chain's CDR3 is CASSLVAEQFF. CDR3 coding DNA: TGTGCCAGCAGCTTAGTCGCGGAGCAGTTCTTC.

This sequence joins TRBV6-5 and TRBJ1-1; no clear D gene. CDR3 length: 11 amino acids. Germline CDR1 reads MNHEY; CDR2 reads SVGAGI. Trimming took off 5 bases at V and 11 bases at J, with 12 bases between the two ends. This chain's CDR3 is CASSPGLGAFF. The CDR3 DNA sequence: TGTGCCAGCAGTCCGGGCCTAGGGGCTTTCTTT.

The rearrangement links TRBV5-4 to TRBJ2-7, with D perhaps being TRBD1 or TRBD2 (5 bases each). Germline CDR1 SGHNT, CDR2 YYREEE (reference sequence). V lost 4 bases, J lost 2 bases, and 19 bases lay in between. The CDR3 length is 16 residues. The CDR3 is CASSLYSGTVTYEQYF. In DNA form, the CDR3 reads TGTGCCAGCAGCCTATATTCCGGGACGGTTACCTACGAGCAGTACTTC.

The chain combines TRBV2 with TRBJ2-1; 14 bases are shared with TRBD2. This CDR3 contains 19 residues. Trimming at V came to 6 bases and at J to 7 bases, leaving 17 bases not matched to a gene. The V gene's germline CDR1 is SNHLY and CDR2 FYNNEI. The CDR3 reads CASSPGTGTSGSLGNEQFF. CDR3 coding DNA: TGTGCCAGCAGCCCCGGGACAGGGACTAGCGGGAGCCTGGGGAATGAGCAGTTCTTC.

This sequence joins TRBV10-3 and TRBJ1-5; perhaps TRBD1 as D (6 bases). Germline V gene data show CDR1 as ENHRY and CDR2 as SYGVKD. Trimming took off 4 bases at V and 6 bases at J, with 16 bases between the two ends. The CDR3 has 15 amino acids. The CDR3 nucleotides are TGTGCCATCAGTGCGGACCAGGGGCCGGTTCAGCCCCAGCATTTT. Translating gives CAISADQGPVQPQHF.

This chain links TRBV5-5 with TRBJ2-1, with 7 nucleotides matching TRBD1. Germline values: CDR1 SGHKS, CDR2 YYEKEE (reference sequence). The CDR3 spans 16 residues. V lost 3 bases to trimming and J lost 1 base; unmatched junction nucleotides: 7. The CDR3 here is CASSSGGQISYNEQFF. The CDR3 nucleotides are TGTGCCAGCAGCTCTGGGGGACAGATTTCCTACAATGAGCAGTTCTTC.

The chain joins TRBV6-4 to TRBJ2-7; TRBD1 aligns across 8 bases. The V and J ends lost 6 bases and 3 bases, in that order; junction bases with no gene match: 7. The CDR3 spans 14 residues. Per the germline V gene, CDR1 is MRHNA and CDR2 is SNTAGT. CDR3 loop: CASREQGVDYEQYF. In nucleotides, the CDR3 is TGTGCCAGCAGGGAACAGGGGGTGGACTACGAGCAGTACTTC.

The chain uses TRBV11-2 and TRBJ2-3, with unresolved D. The germline V gene encodes CDR1 SGHAT and CDR2 FQNNGV. Trimming shortened V by 4 bases and J by 4 bases, and 9 bases separated the two germline ends. This CDR3 spans 13 amino acids. The CDR3 protein is CASSWTGPDTQYF. As DNA, the CDR3 is TGTGCCAGCAGCTGGACGGGTCCAGATACGCAGTATTTT.

The rearrangement uses TRBV6-1 and TRBJ2-2, with D maybe TRBD1 (6 bases). This CDR3 has 14 residues. V lost 8 bases to trimming and J lost 3 bases, with 13 bases between them. The germline V gene has CDR1 MNHNS and CDR2 SASEGT. In DNA form, the CDR3 reads TGTGCCAGCCCTGGGACACGTGACACCGGGGAGCTGTTTTTT. Translation gives CASPGTRDTGELFF.

This clone came up once. The rearrangement links TRBV5-1 to TRBJ2-3; D is undetermined. CDR1 is SGHRS, CDR2 YFSETQ, per germline. The CDR3 extends over 15 amino acids. Deletions cut 0 bases from V and 3 bases from J, with 11 bases between. The CDR3 nucleotides are TGCGCCAGCAGCTTGGTAGGGCTCAGAACAGATACGCAGTATTTT. It encodes CASSLVGLRTDTQYF.

In DNA form, the CDR3 reads TGTGCCAGCACCAGAAGGGCCCAGGGGAACACTGAAGCTTTCTTT. Amino acid sequence: CASTRRAQGNTEAFF. The rearrangement links TRBV6-6 to TRBJ1-1; perhaps TRBD1 as D (5 bases). V dropped 7 bases and J dropped 1 base, with 16 bases sitting between them. The CDR3 totals 15 residues. Per germline, CDR1 MNHNY and CDR2 SVGAGI (reference sequence).

The chain combines TRBV6-5 with TRBJ1-2; possible D gene TRBD1, 5 bases. The V and J ends lost 5 bases and 4 bases respectively, with 11 bases between them. The CDR3 extends over 13 amino acids. Germline lookup yields CDR1 MNHEY and CDR2 SVGAGI. The CDR3 loop is CASSATGIYGYTF. CDR3 in DNA: TGTGCCAGCAGTGCTACAGGAATCTATGGCTACACCTTC.

V and J are TRBV19 and TRBJ2-3; D possibly corresponds to TRBD1 (7 bases). Germline V gene lookup returns CDR1 LNHDA and CDR2 SQIVND (reference sequence). There are 13 residues in the CDR3. Between the trimmed V and J ends, which lost 3 bases and 5 bases, there was a span of 9 bases. This chain's CDR3 is CASSIQGGDTQYF. CDR3 nucleotides: TGTGCCAGTAGTATTCAGGGGGGAGATACGCAGTATTTT.

This clone has only one observation. The V and J genes are TRBV6-4 and TRBJ2-4; 11 nucleotides match TRBD1. Per the germline V gene, CDR1 is MRHNA and CDR2 is SNTAGT. The CDR3 spans 19 residues. V dropped 9 bases and J dropped 0; count of bases not matched to a gene: 16. The CDR3 loop reads CARKDLDRGLPLAKNIQYF. The CDR3 bases are TGTGCCAGGAAAGACCTGGACAGGGGGCTTCCATTAGCCAAAAACATTCAGTACTTC.

The gene calls are TRBV29-1 and TRBJ2-5; possibly TRBD2 for D (5 bases). V was shortened by 0 bases and J by 0 bases, with 8 bases between the two germline ends. Germline V CDR1 and CDR2: SQVTM, ANQGSEA. The CDR3 runs to 14 residues. The CDR3 bases are TGCAGCGTTGAAGAGGGAGCGAACCAAGAGACCCAGTACTTC. Residues: CSVEEGANQETQYF. Variable domain in full (rest from reference TRBV29-1 and TRBJ2-5): SAVISQKPSRDICQRGTSLTIQCQVDSQVTMMFWYRQQPGQSLTLIATANQGSEATYESGFVIDKFPISRPNLTFSTLTVSNMSPEDSSIYLCSVEEGANQETQYFGPGTRLLVL.

This clone was detected only once. CDR3 DNA sequence: TGTGCCAGCTCACCACCGGGTTTGGCTGGAAACACCATATATTTT. Protein: CASSPPGLAGNTIYF. The rearrangement uses TRBV18 and TRBJ1-3, with D hard to call. This CDR3 contains 15 residues. Germline CDR1 KGHSH, CDR2 LQKENI. V was clipped by 0 bases and J by 2 bases, with 8 bases between them.

CDR3 loop: CASSLFTTSGRLTDTQYF. In DNA, the CDR3 is TGTGCCAGCAGTTTATTTACGACTAGCGGGAGGTTGACAGATACGCAGTATTTT. The chain has TRBV28 and TRBJ2-3, with 13 nucleotides matching TRBD2. With V trimmed by 1 base and J by 3 bases, 7 bases remained unmatched. The CDR3 totals 18 residues. CDR1 and CDR2 (germline): MDHEN, SYDVKM.

The chain has TRBV5-1 and TRBJ2-5; D unresolved. In germline, CDR1 is SGHRS, CDR2 YFSETQ. The CDR3 is 13 residues long. With 0 bases removed from V and 5 bases from J, the gap between germline ends came to 8 bases. The CDR3: CASSLVSEETQYF. In nucleotides, the CDR3 is TGCGCCAGCAGCTTGGTGTCGGAGGAGACCCAGTACTTC.

V and J are TRBV6-4 and TRBJ1-3; D call uncertain. This CDR3 contains 15 residues. V dropped 4 bases and J dropped 4 bases, with 14 bases sitting between them. The germline V gene has CDR1 MRHNA and CDR2 SNTAGT. CDR3 sequence (DNA): TGTGCCAGCAGTGCCCCAAGGAGAGGGGGAAACACCATATATTTT. This sequence encodes CASSAPRRGGNTIYF.